A single sample is the source of the 21 T cell receptor beta chains below, sequenced in a study of human T cells and chemical hapten exposure. A single record per CDR3 protein comes from TCRdb applying MiXCR to the RACE reads. The sample yields 240,000 or so distinct CDR3 sequences, 8.6% seen once. Time point in this sample: pre-sensitization, week 0. Treatment in this sample: therapeutic diphenylcyclopropenone sensitization with weekly scalp DPC. Sequencing used whole blood, obtained in connection with sensitization to the hapten diphenylcyclopropenone (DPC). The receptors were sampled from a woman in her thirties or forties with alopecia areata. Some clones in this sample may be carry-over from other donors' samples.

CDR3 amino acids: CASSPFEETQYF. The CDR3 DNA reads as TGTGCCAGCTCACCGTTCGAAGAGACCCAGTACTTC. The chain combines TRBV18 with TRBJ2-5, with D unresolved. The length of the CDR3 is 12 residues. Trimming left V 3 bases short and J 3 bases short, with 5 bases between. Germline V gives CDR1 KGHSH, CDR2 LQKENI.

The chain has TRBV4-2 and TRBJ2-5; D perhaps matches TRBD2 (7 bases). The germline gives CDR1 LGHNA, CDR2 YNFKEQ. CDR3 length equals 16 residues. Trimming shortened V by 1 base and J by 3 bases, and 15 bases separated the two germline ends. The CDR3 sequence is CASSQGFGGGKETQYF. CDR3 nucleotides: TGTGCCAGCAGCCAAGGATTTGGGGGGGGCAAAGAGACCCAGTACTTC.

This clonotype was seen repeatedly, ten times or more. This chain links TRBV28 with TRBJ1-5; D remains unclear. V shed 2 bases and J shed 2 bases, with 10 bases lying between them. CDR3 size: 15 residues. Germline loops: CDR1 MDHEN, CDR2 SYDVKM. The chain's CDR3 is CASSLPQIGNQPQHF. DNA of the CDR3: TGTGCCAGCAGTTTACCCCAGATTGGCAATCAGCCCCAGCATTTT. Complete variable domain (other parts from reference TRBV28 and TRBJ1-5): DVKVTQSSRYLVKRTGEKVFLECVQDMDHENMFWYRQDPGLGLRLIYFSYDVKMKEKGDIPEGYSVSREKKERFSLILESASTNQTSMYLCASSLPQIGNQPQHFGDGTRLSIL.

The V gene is TRBV12-3 or TRBV12-4, the J gene TRBJ2-6, with 8 bases matching TRBD2. V was clipped by 11 bases and J by 0 bases; unmatched bases: 12. CDR3 length equals 17 residues. For the CDR3, the DNA is TGTGCCTTAGGACCTAGCGGGTCCCACTCTGGGGCCAACGTCCTGACTTTC. It translates to CALGPSGSHSGANVLTF.

This clonotype was seen a few times. The V gene is TRBV12-3 or TRBV12-4, the J gene TRBJ2-7, with TRBD2 matching 7 bases. This CDR3 comprises 18 residues. With V trimmed by 6 bases and J by 4 bases, 21 bases remained unmatched. This CDR3 reads CASSPRSGAGAETYEQYF. In DNA, the CDR3 is TGTGCCAGCAGCCCCCGGTCTGGGGCGGGAGCCGAAACTTACGAGCAGTACTTC.

This clonotype showed up many times. The V gene is TRBV7-2, the J gene TRBJ2-3; a weak D match, TRBD1 (5 bases). Trimming removed 1 base from V and 6 bases from J, with 11 bases in between. CDR3 length: 14 residues. CDR1 is SGHTA and CDR2 is FQGNSA in the germline V gene. The CDR3 is CASSLVVAGDTQYF. The CDR3 region has the DNA TGTGCCAGCAGCTTAGTAGTGGCAGGGGATACGCAGTATTTT.

V gene TRBV2 combines with J gene TRBJ1-1; 8 positions match TRBD1. The length of the CDR3 is 15 residues. The V segment lost 5 bases and the J segment 1 base; nucleotides outside the gene matches: 6. Germline values: CDR1 SNHLY, CDR2 FYNNEI. The CDR3, as DNA: TGTGCCAGCAGTCTCTCCAGGGGGCGGAACACTGAAGCTTTCTTT. As protein: CASSLSRGRNTEAFF.

This chain's CDR3 is CASVPGGYNEQFF. The CDR3 DNA sequence: TGTGCCAGCGTACCGGGGGGATACAATGAGCAGTTCTTC. The rearrangement links TRBV6-1 to TRBJ2-1, with TRBD2 identical over 7 bases. J gave up 4 bases and V 8 bases, and 5 bases lay outside the gene matches. The CDR3 spans 13 residues. CDR1 is MNHNS, CDR2 SASEGT, per germline.

A few counts support this clonotype. The J gene is TRBJ2-3, the V gene TRBV10-3, with a weak D call TRBD1 (6 bases). The V end was cut by 2 bases, the J end by 4 bases, with 19 bases between. The CDR3 sequence is 17 residues long. Germline loops: CDR1 ENHRY, CDR2 SYGVKD. CDR3 region: CAISEPKTGVDPDTQYF. As DNA, the CDR3 is TGTGCCATCAGTGAGCCAAAGACAGGAGTCGACCCAGATACGCAGTATTTT.

This clonotype appeared many times. The chain combines TRBV10-3 with TRBJ1-5; 11 bases fit TRBD1. Per germline, CDR1 ENHRY and CDR2 SYGVKD. This CDR3 comprises 16 residues. Trimming took 0 bases from V and 4 from J; bases not matched to a gene: 2. The CDR3, as DNA: TGTGCCATCAGTGAGTCGGGACAGGGGGGGAATCAGCCCCAGCATTTT. It yields the protein CAISESGQGGNQPQHF.

The chain joins TRBV29-1 to TRBJ2-7; 7 positions agree with TRBD1. Losses at the gene ends were 7 bases for V and 5 bases for J; bases not matched to a gene: 11. Germline V lookup: CDR1 SQVTM, CDR2 ANQGSEA. CDR3 length: 13 residues. The CDR3 reads CSGKTGRLDEQYF. Written as DNA, the CDR3 is TGCAGCGGGAAGACAGGGCGATTGGACGAGCAGTACTTC.

This clonotype appeared many times. V is TRBV20-1 and J is TRBJ2-3, with a weak D call TRBD2 (5 bases). V lost 0 bases and J 2 bases, leaving 12 bases between the germline ends. CDR1 is DFQATT, CDR2 SNEGSKA, per germline (reference sequence). The CDR3 loop spans 15 amino acids. CDR3 coding DNA: TGCAGTGCTAGAGACGGTGAGGGAGACACAGATACGCAGTATTTT. Protein: CSARDGEGDTDTQYF.

A few counts support this clonotype. V is TRBV5-1 and J is TRBJ2-2, with D possibly being TRBD1 or TRBD2 (5 bases each). The germline V gene encodes CDR1 SGHRS and CDR2 YFSETQ. CDR3 length: 15 amino acids. The V gene lost 4 bases and the J gene lost 5 bases, with 15 bases spanning the gap. For the CDR3, the DNA is TGCGCCAGCAGCACTCCCGGGACCGAGACCGGGGAGCTGTTTTTT. Protein sequence: CASSTPGTETGELFF.

There are a few counts of this clonotype. The V gene is TRBV12-3 or TRBV12-4, the J gene TRBJ2-1; D unclear. Deletions cut 3 bases from V and 8 bases from J, with 5 bases between. This CDR3 is 11 amino acids long. CDR3 loop: CASSFAHEQFF. The CDR3 region has the DNA TGTGCCAGCAGTTTTGCCCATGAGCAGTTCTTC.

V gene TRBV9 combines with J gene TRBJ1-5; no clear D gene. This CDR3 is 15 amino acids long. Trimming left V 0 bases short and J 0 bases short, with 7 bases between. Germline V lookup: CDR1 SGDLS, CDR2 YYNGEE. CDR3 sequence (DNA): TGTGCCAGCAGCGTAGAAGCTCATAGCAATCAGCCCCAGCATTTT. Its translation is CASSVEAHSNQPQHF.

This clonotype showed up just a few times. This rearrangement joins TRBV20-1 to TRBJ1-4; D gene uncertain. The CDR3 consists of 15 residues. Germline values: CDR1 DFQATT, CDR2 SNEGSKA (reference sequence). V lost 0 bases, J lost 1 base, and 9 bases lay in between. DNA for the CDR3: TGCAGTGCTAGAGATCCCCGACGAACTAATGAAAAACTGTTTTTT. It specifies CSARDPRRTNEKLFF.

The J gene is TRBJ2-7, the V gene TRBV12-3 or TRBV12-4; 9 nucleotides agree with TRBD1. After removal of 6 bases from V and 3 bases from J, the junction contained 6 bases not matched to a gene. This CDR3 spans 14 amino acids. The chain's CDR3 is CASSRGTGYYEQYF. DNA for the CDR3: TGTGCCAGCAGCAGAGGGACAGGGTACTACGAGCAGTACTTC.

This chain uses TRBV9 with TRBJ2-6; possibly TRBD1 for D (6 bases). CDR3 size: 17 residues. Germline CDR1 reads SGDLS; CDR2 reads YYNGEE. With 4 bases removed from V and 2 bases from J, the gap between germline ends came to 16 bases. CDR3 region: CASSRRTGTPGANVLTF. CDR3 DNA: TGTGCCAGCAGCCGACGGACCGGGACACCTGGGGCCAACGTCCTGACTTTC. Variable domain in full (rest from reference TRBV9 and TRBJ2-6): DSGVTQTPKHLITATGQRVTLRCSPRSGDLSVYWYQQSLDQGLQFLIQYYNGEERAKGNILERFSAQQFPDLHSELNLSSLELGDSALYFCASSRRTGTPGANVLTFGAGSRLTVL.

The chain joins TRBV20-1 to TRBJ2-7; 12 positions agree with TRBD2. Germline assignment: CDR1 DFQATT and CDR2 SNEGSKA (reference sequence). The CDR3 has 16 residues. Trimming removed 1 base from V and 6 bases from J; junction bases left unmatched: 10. CDR3 DNA: TGCAGTGCTAGAGCCCCTTGGACTAGCGGGGAAAGCGAGCAGTACTTC. It yields the protein CSARAPWTSGESEQYF.

A few counts support this clonotype. The chain recombines TRBV20-1 with TRBJ2-1, with D unresolved. The CDR3 extends over 12 amino acids. V was pared by 6 bases and J by 0 bases, with 6 bases between. CDR1 and CDR2 from the germline V gene are DFQATT and SNEGSKA (reference sequence). This chain's CDR3 is CSAADSYNEQFF. DNA of the CDR3: TGCAGTGCGGCGGACTCCTACAATGAGCAGTTCTTC.

This clonotype was observed a handful of times. The V gene is TRBV7-2, the J gene TRBJ2-1; D gene uncertain. The CDR3 runs to 15 residues. With 4 bases removed from V and 0 bases from J, the gap between germline ends came to 10 bases. Germline-derived CDR1 and CDR2 are SGHTA and FQGNSA. The chain's CDR3 is CASSSQRYSYNEQFF. CDR3 nucleotide sequence: TGTGCCAGCAGCTCACAAAGGTACTCCTACAATGAGCAGTTCTTC.